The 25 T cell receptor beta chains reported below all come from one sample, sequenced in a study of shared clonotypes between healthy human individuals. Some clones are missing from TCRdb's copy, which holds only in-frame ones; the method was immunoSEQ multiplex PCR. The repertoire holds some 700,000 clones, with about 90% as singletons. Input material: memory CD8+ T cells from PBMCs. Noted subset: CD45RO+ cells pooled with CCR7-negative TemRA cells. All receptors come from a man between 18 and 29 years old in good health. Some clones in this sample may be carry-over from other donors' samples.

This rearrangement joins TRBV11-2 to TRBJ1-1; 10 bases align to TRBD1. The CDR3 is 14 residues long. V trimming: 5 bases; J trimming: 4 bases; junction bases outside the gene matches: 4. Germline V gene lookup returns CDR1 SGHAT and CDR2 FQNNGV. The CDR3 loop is CASSPGTGVTEAFF. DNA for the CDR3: TGTGCCAGCAGCCCGGGGACAGGGGTCACTGAAGCTTTCTTT.

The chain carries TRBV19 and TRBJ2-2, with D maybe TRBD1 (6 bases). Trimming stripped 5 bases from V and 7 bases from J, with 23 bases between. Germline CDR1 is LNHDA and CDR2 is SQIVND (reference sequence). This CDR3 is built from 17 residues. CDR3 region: CASSVLPVQGRDGELFF. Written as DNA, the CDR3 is TGTGCCAGTAGTGTCCTGCCGGTACAGGGTCGTGACGGGGAGCTGTTTTTT.

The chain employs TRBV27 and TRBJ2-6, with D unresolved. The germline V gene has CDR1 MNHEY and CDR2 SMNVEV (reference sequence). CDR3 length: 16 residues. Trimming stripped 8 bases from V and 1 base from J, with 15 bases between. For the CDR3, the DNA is TGTGCCAGCTCATCCGGTCGGTCATCTGGGGCCAACGTCCTGACTTTC. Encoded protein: CASSSGRSSGANVLTF.

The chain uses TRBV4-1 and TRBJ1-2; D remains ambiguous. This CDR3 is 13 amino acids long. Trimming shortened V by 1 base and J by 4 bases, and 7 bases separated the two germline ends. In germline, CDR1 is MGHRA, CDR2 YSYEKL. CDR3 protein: CASSQGEFYGYTF. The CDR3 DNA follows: TGCGCCAGCAGCCAAGGGGAGTTCTATGGCTACACCTTC.

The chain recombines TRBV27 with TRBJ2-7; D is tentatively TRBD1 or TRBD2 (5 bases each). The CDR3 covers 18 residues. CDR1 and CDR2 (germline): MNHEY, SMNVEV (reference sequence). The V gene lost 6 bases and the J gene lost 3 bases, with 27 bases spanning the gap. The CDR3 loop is CASSNIKGSASGHYEQYF. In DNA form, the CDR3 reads TGTGCCAGCAGCAACATCAAGGGGTCGGCAAGCGGACACTACGAGCAGTACTTC.

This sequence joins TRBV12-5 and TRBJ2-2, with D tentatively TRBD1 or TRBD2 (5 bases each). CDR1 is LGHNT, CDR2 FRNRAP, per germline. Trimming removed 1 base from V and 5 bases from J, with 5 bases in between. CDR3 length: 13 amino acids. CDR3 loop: CASGLGGTGELFF. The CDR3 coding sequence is TGTGCTAGTGGTTTGGGGGGGACCGGGGAGCTGTTTTTT.

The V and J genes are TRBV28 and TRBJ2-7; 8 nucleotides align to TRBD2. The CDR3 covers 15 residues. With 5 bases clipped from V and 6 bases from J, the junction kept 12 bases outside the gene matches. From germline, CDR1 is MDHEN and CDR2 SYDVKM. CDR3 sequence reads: CASSLIKRERGEQYF. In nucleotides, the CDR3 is TGTGCCAGCAGTCTCATAAAGCGGGAGAGGGGCGAGCAGTACTTC.

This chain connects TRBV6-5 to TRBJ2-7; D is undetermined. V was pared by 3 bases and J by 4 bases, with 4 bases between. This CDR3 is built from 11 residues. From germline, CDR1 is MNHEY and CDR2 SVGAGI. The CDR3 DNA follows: TGTGCCAGCAGTTATGTGTACGAGCAGTACTTC. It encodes CASSYVYEQYF.

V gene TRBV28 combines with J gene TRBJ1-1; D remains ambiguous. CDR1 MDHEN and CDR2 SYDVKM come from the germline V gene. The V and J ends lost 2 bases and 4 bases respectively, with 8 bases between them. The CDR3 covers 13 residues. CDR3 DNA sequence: TGTGCCAGCAGTTTAGGGAGGACCACTGAAGCTTTCTTT. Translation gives CASSLGRTTEAFF.

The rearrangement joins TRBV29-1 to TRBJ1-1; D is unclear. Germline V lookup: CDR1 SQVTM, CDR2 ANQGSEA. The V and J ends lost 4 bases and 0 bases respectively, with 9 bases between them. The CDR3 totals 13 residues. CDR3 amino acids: CSVVFRMNTEAFF. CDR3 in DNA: TGCAGCGTTGTTTTCAGGATGAACACTGAAGCTTTCTTT.

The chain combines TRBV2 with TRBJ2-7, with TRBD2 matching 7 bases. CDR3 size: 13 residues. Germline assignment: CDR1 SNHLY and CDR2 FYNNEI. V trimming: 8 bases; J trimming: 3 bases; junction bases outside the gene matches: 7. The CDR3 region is CASGAGGSYEQYF. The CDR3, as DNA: TGTGCCAGCGGGGCAGGCGGGAGCTACGAGCAGTACTTC.

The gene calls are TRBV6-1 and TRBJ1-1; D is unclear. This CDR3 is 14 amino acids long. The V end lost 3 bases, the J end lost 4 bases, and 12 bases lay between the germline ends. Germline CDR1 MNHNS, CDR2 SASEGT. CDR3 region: CASSDPAWGTEAFF. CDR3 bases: TGTGCCAGCAGTGACCCAGCATGGGGCACTGAAGCTTTCTTT.

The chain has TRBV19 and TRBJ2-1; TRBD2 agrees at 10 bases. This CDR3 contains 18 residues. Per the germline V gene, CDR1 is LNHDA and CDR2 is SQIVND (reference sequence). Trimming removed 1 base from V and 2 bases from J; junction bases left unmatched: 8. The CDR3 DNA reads TGTGCCAGTAGTATAGTGGCTAGCGGGAGATCCGCCTACAATGAGCAGTTCTTC. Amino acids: CASSIVASGRSAYNEQFF.

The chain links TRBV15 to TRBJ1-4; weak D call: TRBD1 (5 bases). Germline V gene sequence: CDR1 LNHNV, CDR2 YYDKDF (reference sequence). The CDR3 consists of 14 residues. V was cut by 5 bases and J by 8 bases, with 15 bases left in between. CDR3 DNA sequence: TGTGCCACCAGCCGTAGGGGAAGTGGCGAAAAACTGTTTTTT. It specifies CATSRRGSGEKLFF.

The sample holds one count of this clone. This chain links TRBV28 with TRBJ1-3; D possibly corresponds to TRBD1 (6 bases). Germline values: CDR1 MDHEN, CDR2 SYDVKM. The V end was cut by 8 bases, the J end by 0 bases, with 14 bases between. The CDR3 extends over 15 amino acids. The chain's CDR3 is CASGYYRDSGNTIYF. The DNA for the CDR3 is TGTGCCAGCGGATACTACAGGGACTCTGGAAACACCATATATTTT.

CDR3 nucleotides: TGTGCCAGCAGCTCCGCGTCTAGCGGGACCTACAATGAGCAGTTCTTC. Amino acids: CASSSASSGTYNEQFF. V usage is TRBV7-9 and J usage is TRBJ2-1; 9 bases fit TRBD2. V lost 4 bases and J lost 2; bases outside the gene matches: 6. The CDR3 totals 16 residues. Germline lookup yields CDR1 SEHNR and CDR2 FQNEAQ (reference sequence).

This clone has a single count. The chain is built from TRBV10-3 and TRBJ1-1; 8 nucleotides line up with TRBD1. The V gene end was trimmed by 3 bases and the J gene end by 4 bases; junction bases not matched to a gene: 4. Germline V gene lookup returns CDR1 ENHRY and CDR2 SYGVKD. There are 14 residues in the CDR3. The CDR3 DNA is TGTGCCATCAGTGAATGGGACAGGCGCACTGAAGCTTTCTTT. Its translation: CAISEWDRRTEAFF.

This CDR3 is CASSPLGAGGYEQYF. Here the CDR3 DNA reads TGCGCCAGCAGCCCCCTAGGAGCGGGAGGTTACGAGCAGTACTTC. The V call is TRBV5-1, the J call TRBJ2-7, with 9 nucleotides matching TRBD2. V shed 4 bases, J shed 4 bases, and the junction held 9 bases outside the gene matches. Looked up from germline, CDR1 is SGHRS and CDR2 is YFSETQ. The CDR3 runs to 15 residues.

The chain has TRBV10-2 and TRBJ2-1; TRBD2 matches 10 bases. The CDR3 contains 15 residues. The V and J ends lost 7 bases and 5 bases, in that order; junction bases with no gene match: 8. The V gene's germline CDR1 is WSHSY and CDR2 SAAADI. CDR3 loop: CASITVAGGDNEQFF. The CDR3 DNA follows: TGCGCCAGCATTACCGTAGCGGGAGGCGACAATGAGCAGTTCTTC.

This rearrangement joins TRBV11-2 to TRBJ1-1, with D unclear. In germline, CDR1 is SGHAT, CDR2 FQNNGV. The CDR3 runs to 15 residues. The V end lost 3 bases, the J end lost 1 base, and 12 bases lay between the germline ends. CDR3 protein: CASSFRTGKNTEAFF. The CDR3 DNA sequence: TGTGCCAGCAGCTTTCGAACGGGGAAGAACACTGAAGCTTTCTTT.

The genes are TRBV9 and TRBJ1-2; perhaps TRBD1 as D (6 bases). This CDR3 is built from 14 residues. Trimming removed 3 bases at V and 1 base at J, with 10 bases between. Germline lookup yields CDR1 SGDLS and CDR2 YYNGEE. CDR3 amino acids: CASSETGINYGYTF. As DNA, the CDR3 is TGTGCCAGCAGCGAGACAGGAATTAACTATGGCTACACCTTC.

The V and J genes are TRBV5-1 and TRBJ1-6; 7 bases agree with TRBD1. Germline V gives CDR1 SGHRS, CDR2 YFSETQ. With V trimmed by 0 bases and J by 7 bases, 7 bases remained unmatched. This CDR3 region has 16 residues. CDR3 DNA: TGCGCCAGCAGCTTGGAAAGACAGGGAATGAATTCACCCCTCCACTTT. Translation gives CASSLERQGMNSPLHF.

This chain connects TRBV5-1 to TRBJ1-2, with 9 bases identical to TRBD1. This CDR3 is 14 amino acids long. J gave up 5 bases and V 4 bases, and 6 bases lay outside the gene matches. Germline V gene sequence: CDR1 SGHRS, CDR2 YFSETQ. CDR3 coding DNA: TGCGCCAGCAGCCGGGGACAGGGACCTTATGGCTACACCTTC. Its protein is CASSRGQGPYGYTF.

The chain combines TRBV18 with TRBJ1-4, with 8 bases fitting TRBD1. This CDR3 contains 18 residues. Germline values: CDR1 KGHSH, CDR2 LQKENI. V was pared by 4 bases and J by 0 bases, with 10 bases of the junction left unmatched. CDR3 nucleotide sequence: TGTGCCAGCTCACTCCGAGACAGGGGTATTGCAACTAATGAAAAACTGTTTTTT. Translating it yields CASSLRDRGIATNEKLFF.

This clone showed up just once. The CDR3 DNA sequence: TGTGCCAGCAGTCAGGCGGGCTCCTACGAGCAGTACTTC. It translates to CASSQAGSYEQYF. This sequence joins TRBV28 and TRBJ2-7; TRBD2 might be the D (5 bases). CDR3 size: 13 residues. Germline CDR1 and CDR2: MDHEN and SYDVKM. The V gene lost 5 bases and the J gene lost 0 bases, with 8 bases spanning the gap.